These 16 T cell receptor beta chains were all obtained from the same sample, sequenced in a study of blood T cell repertoires in COVID-19. TCRdb's copy holds only in-frame clones and misses some; the assay was immunoSEQ multiplex PCR. The table includes approximately 250,000 clones, under 90% detected once. The sequencing sample was made of peripheral blood. The source is a human donor in a cohort sampled during active COVID-19.

This clone was picked up many times. The sample carries other DNA sequences with the same CDR3. The CDR3 sequence is CASSLISSGANVLTF. The CDR3 coding sequence is TGTGCCAGCAGCTTAATCTCCTCCGGGGCCAACGTCCTGACTTTC. This sequence joins TRBV7-9 and TRBJ2-6, with no clear D. Trimming left V 2 bases short and J 4 bases short, with 9 bases between. CDR1 and CDR2 from the germline V gene are SEHNR and FQNEAQ (reference sequence). This CDR3 spans 15 amino acids. Based on the CDR3 plus reference TRBV7-9 and TRBJ2-6, the full variable domain is DTGVSQNPRHKITKRGQNVTFRCDPISEHNRLYWYRQTLGQGPEFLTYFQNEAQLEKSRLLSDRFSAERPKGSFSTLEIQRTEQGDSAMYLCASSLISSGANVLTFGAGSRLTVL.

The chain carries TRBV7-8 and TRBJ2-3, with 9 bases fitting TRBD1. Trimming took 0 bases from V and 0 from J; bases not matched to a gene: 1. This CDR3 has 16 residues. CDR1 and CDR2 (germline): SGHVS, FQNEAQ. The CDR3 region is CASSLAGTGSTDTQYF. CDR3 in DNA: TGTGCCAGCAGCTTAGCTGGGACAGGGAGCACAGATACGCAGTATTTT.

V and J are TRBV18 and TRBJ2-5, with 9 bases aligning to TRBD1. The J segment lost 5 bases and the V segment lost 3 bases, leaving 7 bases of the junction unmatched. CDR3 length: 15 amino acids. The germline V gene has CDR1 KGHSH and CDR2 LQKENI. CDR3 residues: CASSPGQGLLETQYF. CDR3 coding DNA: TGTGCCAGCTCACCGGGACAGGGACTGTTGGAGACCCAGTACTTC.

The rearrangement links TRBV12-3 or TRBV12-4 to TRBJ2-5; the D is unclear. This CDR3 has 13 residues. The V and J ends lost 3 bases and 3 bases respectively, with 8 bases between them. CDR3 loop: CASSLKREETQYF. For the CDR3, the DNA is TGTGCCAGCAGTTTGAAACGGGAAGAGACCCAGTACTTC.

The genes are TRBV21-1 and TRBJ2-5; the table gives TRBD1 as D, unverified against the DNA. TRBV21-1 is classified as a pseudogene. CDR3 length equals 18 residues. CDR3 residues: CASSKIGTNQNREETQYF. CDR3 bases: TGTGCCAGCAGCAAAATAGGGACAAATCAAAATAGAGAAGAGACCCAGTACTTC.

The genes are TRBV11-2 and TRBJ2-7, with 11 positions matching TRBD2. The germline V gene has CDR1 SGHAT and CDR2 FQNNGV. Trimming took 1 base from V and 3 from J; bases not matched to a gene: 8. The CDR3 is made up of 17 amino acids. The CDR3 here is CASSLGGTSGISYEQYF. CDR3 nucleotide sequence: TGTGCCAGCAGCTTAGGAGGGACTAGCGGAATCAGCTACGAGCAGTACTTC.

CDR3 DNA sequence: TGCGCCAGCAGCTCTGGACTAGCGGGGGGTCACAATGAGCAGTTCTTC. Protein sequence: CASSSGLAGGHNEQFF. This chain connects TRBV5-1 to TRBJ2-1; TRBD2 agrees at 14 bases. CDR1 and CDR2 (germline): SGHRS, YFSETQ. The CDR3 has 16 residues. V lost 3 bases to trimming and J lost 5 bases; unmatched junction nucleotides: 4.

The chain joins TRBV18 to TRBJ1-6; TRBD1 is a possible D gene (5 bases). V dropped 6 bases and J dropped 4 bases, with 10 bases sitting between them. Germline CDR1 is KGHSH and CDR2 is LQKENI. The CDR3 contains 14 residues. The DNA for the CDR3 is TGTGCCAGCTCGCTGACAGAATATAATTCACCCCTCCACTTT. Amino acids: CASSLTEYNSPLHF.

The chain has TRBV6-5 and TRBJ1-1, with TRBD1 identical over 7 bases. CDR1 and CDR2 from the germline V gene are MNHEY and SVGAGI. V dropped 6 bases and J dropped 3; count of bases not matched to a gene: 10. The CDR3 spans 15 residues. CDR3 sequence reads: CASSRQGGVDTEAFF. The CDR3 region has the DNA TGTGCCAGCAGCCGACAGGGCGGCGTGGACACTGAAGCTTTCTTT.

V and J are TRBV19 and TRBJ1-6, with D tentatively TRBD1 (6 bases). In germline, CDR1 is LNHDA, CDR2 SQIVND (reference sequence). This CDR3 has 15 residues. V lost 5 bases to trimming and J lost 10 bases, with 18 bases between them. The CDR3: CASSVNRASGSPLHF. The CDR3 region has the DNA TGTGCCAGTAGTGTTAACAGGGCCTCAGGATCACCCCTCCACTTT. Together with reference TRBV19 and TRBJ1-6, the CDR3 gives the full variable domain: DGGITQSPKYLFRKEGQNVTLSCEQNLNHDAMYWYRQDPGQGLRLIYYSQIVNDFQKGDIAEGYSVSREKKESFPLTVTSAQKNPTAFYLCASSVNRASGSPLHFGNGTRLTVT.

The genes are TRBV28 and TRBJ1-1; D not certain. The germline V gene encodes CDR1 MDHEN and CDR2 SYDVKM. V dropped 3 bases and J dropped 11 bases, with 10 bases sitting between them. This CDR3 region has 11 residues. The DNA of the CDR3 is TGTGCCAGCAGTTTCGAGGGAAAGGCTTTCTTT. It translates to CASSFEGKAFF.

This chain links TRBV4-1 with TRBJ2-2; 7 bases align to TRBD1. The CDR3 is made up of 17 amino acids. Germline values: CDR1 MGHRA, CDR2 YSYEKL. The V gene end was trimmed by 3 bases and the J gene end by 3 bases; junction bases not matched to a gene: 10. DNA of the CDR3: TGCGCCAGCAGCCACCCCCCCAGCCAGGGGGACACCGGGGAGCTGTTTTTT. Translating it yields CASSHPPSQGDTGELFF.

The CDR3: CASSPGTAYNEQFF. CDR3 coding DNA: TGCGCCAGCAGCCCGGGGACAGCCTACAATGAGCAGTTCTTC. The rearrangement links TRBV5-1 to TRBJ2-1; 7 nucleotides align to TRBD1. Germline trimming cut 4 bases from V and 2 bases from J; bases unmatched to any gene: 3. The CDR3 covers 14 residues. CDR1 SGHRS and CDR2 YFSETQ come from the germline V gene.

The J gene is TRBJ1-1, the V gene TRBV7-3; D gene unclear. Germline lookup yields CDR1 SGHTA and CDR2 FQGTGA. Deletions cut 2 bases from V and 1 base from J, with 5 bases between. This CDR3 contains 13 residues. The CDR3 loop is CASSLQQNTEAFF. In DNA, the CDR3 is TGTGCCAGCAGCTTACAACAGAACACTGAAGCTTTCTTT.

This clone has more than one count but fewer than ten. The CDR3 nucleotides read TGTGCCAGCTATCCGGGACAGTATTCACCCCTCCACTTT. Encoded protein: CASYPGQYSPLHF. The V call is TRBV28, the J call TRBJ1-6, with 7 bases matching TRBD1. Germline V gene lookup returns CDR1 MDHEN and CDR2 SYDVKM. This CDR3 is 13 amino acids long. The junction had 6 bases not matched to a gene; V was cut back by 8 bases and J by 8 bases.

This chain uses TRBV5-1 with TRBJ1-1, with 7 bases matching TRBD1. CDR3 size: 16 residues. CDR1 and CDR2 (germline): SGHRS, YFSETQ. The trim removed 1 base at V and 1 base at J, leaving 7 bases unmatched. The CDR3: CASSLPYRGQNTEAFF. CDR3 sequence (DNA): TGCGCCAGCAGCTTGCCCTACAGGGGCCAGAACACTGAAGCTTTCTTT.